Following are 15 T cell receptor beta chains from one sample sequenced in a study of blood T cells in healthy people across ages. A second PCR of roughly 7 to 11 cycles used a sample-barcoded 5' primer and a J-beta primer mix. Using its own MiXCR run on the 5' RACE reads, TCRdb lists one record per CDR3 protein. The sample lists approximately 1,700,000 distinct CDR3 sequences; 30% to 40% were seen once. The sample consisted of blood. The source is a human donor in good health.

Concerning this clonotype: One end of the junction varies from germline; a read error may be responsible. In DNA, the CDR3 is TGTGCCAGCAGCCAAGATGGACTCCGAGGCACTGAAGTTTTCTTT. Its protein is CASSQDGLRGTEVFF. This chain links TRBV3-1 with TRBJ1-1; no reliable D call. This CDR3 is built from 15 residues. The germline gives CDR1 LGHDT, CDR2 YNNKEL (reference sequence).

This clonotype came up a few times. The chain couples TRBV20-1 to TRBJ1-1; D remains unclear. The CDR3 is 13 residues long. CDR1 is DFQATT, CDR2 SNEGSKA, per germline (reference sequence). V was clipped by 7 bases and J by 1 base, with 13 bases between them. CDR3 nucleotides: TGCAGTGGGATCGGCAGGCCGAACACTGAAGCTTTCTTT. The encoded protein is CSGIGRPNTEAFF.

This clonotype turned up a few times. J is TRBJ1-1 and V is TRBV6-5; no reliable D call. The CDR3 consists of 14 residues. Trimming pared 0 bases from V and 4 bases from J, leaving 9 bases between. The germline V gene has CDR1 MNHEY and CDR2 SVGAGI. Here the CDR3 DNA reads TGTGCCAGCAGTTACTCCGTAGGACCCACTGAAGCTTTCTTT. Its translation is CASSYSVGPTEAFF.

V usage is TRBV5-1 and J usage is TRBJ2-7; perhaps TRBD1 as D (5 bases). V was shortened by 6 bases and J by 3 bases, with 19 bases between the two germline ends. Germline assignment: CDR1 SGHRS and CDR2 YFSETQ. CDR3 size: 15 residues. CDR3 region: CASIYRQRSSYEQYF. CDR3 bases: TGCGCCAGCATCTACCGACAGAGGTCCAGCTACGAGCAGTACTTC.

The rearrangement links TRBV4-2 to TRBJ2-7; 7 positions agree with TRBD1. The CDR3 length is 15 residues. Germline trimming cut 4 bases from V and 3 bases from J; bases unmatched to any gene: 9. CDR1 and CDR2 (germline): LGHNA, YNFKEQ. In DNA, the CDR3 is TGTGCCAGCAGCCTCGGACAGGACAAGGACTACGAGCAGTACTTC. It codes for CASSLGQDKDYEQYF.

The count of this clonotype is one. The gene calls are TRBV14 and TRBJ2-5; 10 positions agree with TRBD1. This CDR3 region has 13 residues. V lost 4 bases, J lost 11 bases, and 7 bases stayed unmatched. The germline V gene encodes CDR1 SGHDN and CDR2 FVKESK. CDR3 DNA: TGTGCCAGCAGCCCCGACAGGGGGCAAGAGCAGTACTTC. Protein sequence: CASSPDRGQEQYF.

This clonotype has just a few counts. This rearrangement joins TRBV20-1 to TRBJ2-4; 8 bases are a match to TRBD2. The CDR3 covers 14 residues. The germline V gene encodes CDR1 DFQATT and CDR2 SNEGSKA (reference sequence). The V segment lost 6 bases and the J segment 3 bases; nucleotides outside the gene matches: 7. CDR3 nucleotides: TGCAGTGCGGGACTAGTGGGGGACAAAAACATTCAGTACTTC. Encoded protein: CSAGLVGDKNIQYF.

CDR3 amino acids: CASSPPPGTTKYNEQFF. The CDR3 nucleotides are TGTGCCAGCAGCCCCCCCCCCGGGACTACCAAGTACAATGAGCAGTTCTTC. This rearrangement joins TRBV9 to TRBJ2-1, with 7 bases lining up with TRBD2. V gave up 4 bases and J gave up 4 bases; unmatched junction bases: 14. Germline V gene lookup returns CDR1 SGDLS and CDR2 YYNGEE. The CDR3 is made up of 17 amino acids.

This sequence joins TRBV27 and TRBJ2-1; no clear D. With the DNA end fitting TRBJ2-7 better, the J assignment may be wrong. Germline values: CDR1 MNHEY, CDR2 SMNVEV (reference sequence). The CDR3 extends over 13 amino acids. The CDR3 DNA sequence: TGTGCCAGCAATTACTCCCTCTGGGCCGAGCAGTACTTC. Residues: CASNYSLWAEQYF.

The chain has TRBV7-6 and TRBJ2-1; a possible D gene is TRBD1 (6 bases). Trimming left V 2 bases short and J 3 bases short, with 26 bases between. The CDR3 covers 20 residues. CDR1 and CDR2 from the germline V gene are SGHVS and FNYEAQ. The DNA of the CDR3 is TGTGCCAGCAGCTTAATTTCAGGGGCAGTCGAAAGGACGGTCTACAATGAGCAGTTCTTC. Translated, it gives CASSLISGAVERTVYNEQFF.

As for this clonotype: Sequence at one end of the junction differs from germline and may be a read error. This chain connects TRBV29-1 to TRBJ1-2; D is perhaps TRBD1 (5 bases). Looked up from germline, CDR1 is SQVTM and CDR2 is ANQGSEA. This CDR3 contains 10 residues. CDR3 DNA sequence: TGCAACGTTTATGACGGGACCTACACCTTC. This codes for CNVYDGTYTF.

V gene TRBV20-1 combines with J gene TRBJ2-7; no reliable D call. The CDR3 sequence is 12 residues long. Germline lookup yields CDR1 DFQATT and CDR2 SNEGSKA (reference sequence). V lost 4 bases to trimming and J lost 5 bases, with 12 bases between them. CDR3 nucleotide sequence: TGCAGTGCTAATATTGGGGTTCACGAGCAGTACTTC. Its protein product is CSANIGVHEQYF.

This chain uses TRBV3-1 with TRBJ2-3; D remains ambiguous. V was shortened by 2 bases and J by 6 bases, with 12 bases between the two germline ends. The CDR3 runs to 14 residues. CDR1 and CDR2 from the germline V gene are LGHDT and YNNKEL (reference sequence). CDR3 protein: CASSQISYFDTQYF. The CDR3 region has the DNA TGTGCCAGCAGCCAAATTTCGTACTTCGATACGCAGTATTTT.

This clonotype has only one observation. The chain links TRBV6-2 or TRBV6-3 to TRBJ1-5; perhaps TRBD1 as D (5 bases). The germline V gene encodes CDR1 MNHEY and CDR2 SVGEGT. This CDR3 has 13 amino acids. Trimming removed 7 bases from V and 2 bases from J, with 9 bases in between. The CDR3 protein is CASNGRGNQPQHF. The CDR3 DNA reads as TGTGCCAGCAACGGCAGGGGCAATCAGCCCCAGCATTTT.

This clonotype was counted a few times. The genes are TRBV20-1 and TRBJ2-3, with no clear D. The CDR3 is 13 residues long. The V gene's germline CDR1 is DFQATT and CDR2 SNEGSKA (reference sequence). Between the trimmed V and J ends, which lost 2 bases and 6 bases, there was a span of 12 bases. CDR3: CSARRKNADTQYF. The CDR3 DNA sequence: TGCAGTGCTAGAAGGAAGAATGCGGATACGCAGTATTTT.